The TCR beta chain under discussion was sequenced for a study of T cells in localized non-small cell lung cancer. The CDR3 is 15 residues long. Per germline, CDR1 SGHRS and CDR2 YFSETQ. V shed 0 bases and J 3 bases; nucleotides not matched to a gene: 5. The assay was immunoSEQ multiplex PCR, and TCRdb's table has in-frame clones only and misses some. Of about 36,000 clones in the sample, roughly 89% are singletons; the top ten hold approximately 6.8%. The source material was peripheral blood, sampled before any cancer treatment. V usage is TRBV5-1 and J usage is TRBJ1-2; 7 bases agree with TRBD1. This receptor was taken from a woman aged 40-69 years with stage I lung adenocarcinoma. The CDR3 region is CASSLGQGGDYGYTF. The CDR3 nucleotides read TGCGCCAGCAGCTTGGGGCAGGGGGGAGACTATGGCTACACCTTC.